Shown below are 28 T cell receptor beta chains from a single sample sequenced in a study of graft-versus-host responses after intestinal transplantation. Clones were read by immunoSEQ multiplex PCR, and TCRdb kept only the in-frame ones, dropping some. Here the sample spans some 110,000 clones, around 94% being singletons. These receptors' targets are unknown. This specimen was unstimulated CD4+ T cells sorted from spleen or lymph node cells, taken before transplant. These receptor sequences come from a human donor who was the organ donor for an intestinal transplant.

The chain joins TRBV7-2 to TRBJ1-1; no clear D gene. The CDR3 is 13 residues long. Trimming removed 6 bases at V and 2 bases at J, with 10 bases between. The V gene's germline CDR1 is SGHTA and CDR2 FQGNSA. The CDR3 nucleotides are TGTGCCAGCAGTTTCCTTACAAACACTGAAGCTTTCTTT. It encodes CASSFLTNTEAFF.

The chain recombines TRBV27 with TRBJ2-1, with D possibly TRBD1 on 7 matching bases. The germline V and J ends were trimmed by 5 bases and 7 bases, with 18 bases remaining between them. CDR1 and CDR2 from the germline V gene are MNHEY and SMNVEV (reference sequence). The CDR3 loop spans 15 amino acids. The CDR3 is CASSPQYRGGNEQFF. The CDR3 DNA sequence: TGTGCCAGCAGTCCGCAATACAGGGGAGGTAATGAGCAGTTCTTC.

In this sample, this clone turned up a few times. The chain employs TRBV5-8 and TRBJ2-3, with D perhaps matching TRBD1 (5 bases). Germline assignment: CDR1 SGHTS and CDR2 YDEGEE. The CDR3 is 14 residues long. Trimming stripped 4 bases from V and 2 bases from J, with 11 bases between. The chain's CDR3 is CASSVTVYTDTQYF. The DNA of the CDR3 is TGTGCCAGCAGCGTGACAGTCTACACAGATACGCAGTATTTT.

DNA for the CDR3: TGTGCCAGCAGCTTGGACAGGGAGAACACCGGGGAGCTGTTTTTT. This encodes CASSLDRENTGELFF. This chain connects TRBV5-4 to TRBJ2-2; TRBD1 might be the D (6 bases). V was trimmed by 0 bases and J by 1 base, leaving 7 bases between them. CDR3 size: 15 residues. CDR1 is SGHNT and CDR2 is YYREEE in the germline V gene (reference sequence).

This clone has just a few counts. The sample holds other DNA sequences that translate to the same CDR3. J is TRBJ1-1 and V is TRBV30; D call uncertain. The CDR3 has 12 amino acids. V dropped 4 bases and J dropped 1 base, with 7 bases sitting between them. From germline, CDR1 is GTSNPN and CDR2 SVGIG (reference sequence). In nucleotides, the CDR3 is TGTGCCTGGACTACGGGGAACACTGAAGCTTTCTTT. Translating it yields CAWTTGNTEAFF.

The CDR3 loop is CASSFSLQGSGGYTF. The CDR3 DNA is TGCGCCAGCAGTTTCTCCCTACAGGGATCAGGAGGCTACACCTTC. This chain links TRBV5-1 with TRBJ1-2, with D possibly being TRBD1 (6 bases). Germline CDR1 and CDR2: SGHRS and YFSETQ. Trimming removed 5 bases from V and 8 bases from J, with 22 bases in between. The CDR3 loop spans 15 amino acids.

This clone was seen just once. V usage is TRBV2 and J usage is TRBJ2-3; 7 bases agree with TRBD1. V lost 5 bases and J lost 2; bases outside the gene matches: 7. Germline assignment: CDR1 SNHLY and CDR2 FYNNEI. The CDR3 contains 15 residues. CDR3 protein: CASSSETGFTDTQYF. The CDR3 coding sequence is TGTGCCAGCAGTTCGGAGACAGGGTTCACAGATACGCAGTATTTT.

The chain is built from TRBV7-2 and TRBJ2-3; D ambiguous. The CDR3 sequence is 14 residues long. Germline V CDR1 and CDR2: SGHTA, FQGNSA. V was shortened by 0 bases and J by 2 bases, with 6 bases between the two germline ends. The CDR3 nucleotides are TGTGCCAGCAGCTTAGCGGGGTTCACAGATACGCAGTATTTT. Protein product: CASSLAGFTDTQYF.

V is TRBV4-1 and J is TRBJ2-5; 9 bases line up with TRBD1. The V and J ends lost 1 base and 2 bases, in that order; junction bases with no gene match: 14. The germline V gene encodes CDR1 MGHRA and CDR2 YSYEKL. CDR3 length: 19 amino acids. The CDR3 loop reads CASSQAPGQGRTGQETQYF. The CDR3 region has the DNA TGCGCCAGCAGCCAAGCCCCGGGACAGGGAAGGACCGGTCAAGAGACCCAGTACTTC.

This chain joins TRBV5-1 and TRBJ2-5; D is unresolved. The V gene's germline CDR1 is SGHRS and CDR2 YFSETQ. Trimming removed 4 bases from V and 0 bases from J, with 7 bases in between. The CDR3 is 13 residues long. The CDR3 loop reads CASSPADQETQYF. As DNA, the CDR3 is TGCGCCAGCAGCCCCGCGGACCAAGAGACCCAGTACTTC.

J is TRBJ2-7 and V is TRBV6-1; D ambiguous. The CDR3 has 15 amino acids. Germline loops: CDR1 MNHNS, CDR2 SASEGT. V was pared by 6 bases and J by 0 bases, with 15 bases between. The CDR3 loop is CASSLSVGPSYEQYF. CDR3 coding DNA: TGTGCCAGCAGCCTATCCGTCGGGCCCTCCTACGAGCAGTACTTC.

This chain connects TRBV7-2 to TRBJ2-7; perhaps TRBD1 as D (7 bases). The V and J ends lost 0 bases and 2 bases respectively, with 11 bases between them. The CDR3 has 15 amino acids. CDR1 and CDR2 (germline): SGHTA, FQGNSA. The CDR3 loop reads CASSLAGGQPYEQYF. The CDR3 coding sequence is TGTGCCAGCAGCTTAGCGGGGGGACAGCCCTACGAGCAGTACTTC.

The chain uses TRBV19 and TRBJ1-1; D is unresolved. With 3 bases removed from V and 0 bases from J, the gap between germline ends came to 5 bases. Germline CDR1 LNHDA, CDR2 SQIVND (reference sequence). The CDR3 length is 13 residues. CDR3 loop: CASSMSVNTEAFF. The CDR3 nucleotides are TGTGCCAGTAGTATGTCCGTGAACACTGAAGCTTTCTTT.

V gene TRBV6-1 combines with J gene TRBJ1-5, with a weak D call TRBD1 (6 bases). V lost 0 bases to trimming and J lost 4 bases, with 10 bases between them. Germline V gene lookup returns CDR1 MNHNS and CDR2 SASEGT. The CDR3 extends over 15 amino acids. This CDR3 is CASSEARGINQPQHF. The CDR3 region has the DNA TGTGCCAGCAGTGAAGCCAGGGGTATAAATCAGCCCCAGCATTTT.

The chain is built from TRBV6-6 and TRBJ1-1; 7 bases fit TRBD1. With V trimmed by 10 bases and J by 3 bases, 11 bases remained unmatched. There are 14 residues in the CDR3. Germline V CDR1 and CDR2: MNHNY, SVGAGI (reference sequence). CDR3 DNA: TGTGCCACAGCATCAGGGGGACGGTACACTGAAGCTTTCTTT. Its protein is CATASGGRYTEAFF.

The chain links TRBV19 to TRBJ2-7; the D is unclear. Trimming took off 1 base at V and 3 bases at J, with 16 bases between the two ends. CDR1 is LNHDA, CDR2 SQIVND, per germline (reference sequence). This CDR3 comprises 16 residues. CDR3 sequence (DNA): TGTGCCAGTAGTATAGGAGAGAGTTGGGCTGGCTACGAGCAGTACTTC. Amino acid sequence: CASSIGESWAGYEQYF.

This chain connects TRBV20-1 to TRBJ2-5; D may be TRBD2 (5 bases). With 7 bases removed from V and 5 bases from J, the gap between germline ends came to 8 bases. The CDR3 has 10 amino acids. Germline V gene lookup returns CDR1 DFQATT and CDR2 SNEGSKA (reference sequence). Written as DNA, the CDR3 is TGCAGTGGATCGGGGGAGACCCAGTACTTC. It translates to CSGSGETQYF.

The rearrangement links TRBV7-9 to TRBJ2-5, with D unresolved. The CDR3 length is 12 residues. Germline values: CDR1 SEHNR, CDR2 FQNEAQ (reference sequence). Trimming removed 1 base from V and 4 bases from J, with 4 bases in between. The CDR3 spells CASSLELETQYF. For the CDR3, the DNA is TGTGCCAGCAGCTTAGAGCTAGAGACCCAGTACTTC.

This rearrangement joins TRBV10-3 to TRBJ2-3; no clear D gene. This CDR3 has 13 amino acids. CDR1 and CDR2 from the germline V gene are ENHRY and SYGVKD. The ends were cut back, 2 bases at V and 6 bases at J, with 9 bases in the middle. The CDR3 reads CAISEVSSDTQYF. As DNA, the CDR3 is TGTGCCATCAGTGAGGTGAGCTCGGATACGCAGTATTTT.

This chain uses TRBV7-9 with TRBJ1-5; no reliable D call. The V gene's germline CDR1 is SEHNR and CDR2 FQNEAQ (reference sequence). The CDR3 runs 13 residues. V dropped 5 bases and J dropped 2 bases, with 7 bases sitting between them. The CDR3 sequence is CASSGSGNQPQHF. The CDR3 DNA follows: TGTGCCAGCAGCGGGTCAGGCAATCAGCCCCAGCATTTT.

V and J are TRBV27 and TRBJ1-5; a possible D gene is TRBD1 (5 bases). The CDR3 runs to 16 residues. The V end lost 5 bases, the J end lost 5 bases, and 19 bases lay between the germline ends. In germline, CDR1 is MNHEY, CDR2 SMNVEV (reference sequence). CDR3 in DNA: TGTGCCAGCAGTCCCGGAAGACAGAAGAACTATCAGCCCCAGCATTTT. This encodes CASSPGRQKNYQPQHF.

The gene calls are TRBV15 and TRBJ2-3; no definite D call. The CDR3 consists of 16 residues. Trimming took off 0 bases at V and 4 bases at J, with 14 bases between the two ends. Germline V gene sequence: CDR1 LNHNV, CDR2 YYDKDF (reference sequence). The CDR3 sequence: CATSRDGRGASDTQYF. In DNA form, the CDR3 reads TGTGCCACCAGCAGAGATGGCCGTGGTGCGTCAGATACGCAGTATTTT.

The chain joins TRBV5-1 to TRBJ2-2; 9 nucleotides align to TRBD1. Looked up from germline, CDR1 is SGHRS and CDR2 is YFSETQ. The CDR3 covers 15 residues. V trimming: 4 bases; J trimming: 7 bases; junction bases outside the gene matches: 8. This CDR3 reads CASSRGTGLFGELFF. CDR3 nucleotide sequence: TGCGCCAGCAGCCGAGGGACAGGGTTATTCGGGGAGCTGTTTTTT.

Only one count was recorded for this clone. The chain has TRBV27 and TRBJ2-5; 9 positions match TRBD2. The CDR3 has 14 residues. Germline assignment: CDR1 MNHEY and CDR2 SMNVEV (reference sequence). V was clipped by 3 bases and J by 5 bases; unmatched bases: 4. CDR3 bases: TGTGCCAGCAGTTTTAGCGGGAGACAGGAGACCCAGTACTTC. As protein: CASSFSGRQETQYF.

The rearrangement uses TRBV5-4 and TRBJ1-2; D possibly corresponds to TRBD1 (5 bases). Germline-derived CDR1 and CDR2 are SGHNT and YYREEE (reference sequence). This CDR3 is built from 15 residues. The V gene lost 3 bases and the J gene lost 2 bases, with 14 bases spanning the gap. The CDR3 region is CASSSSGQGNYGYTF. The DNA for the CDR3 is TGTGCCAGCAGCTCCTCCGGCCAGGGCAACTATGGCTACACCTTC.

The chain joins TRBV6-5 to TRBJ2-2; perhaps TRBD2 as D (5 bases). CDR1 is MNHEY, CDR2 SVGAGI, per germline. This CDR3 has 14 amino acids. The V end lost 6 bases, the J end lost 7 bases, and 15 bases lay between the germline ends. For the CDR3, the DNA is TGTGCCAGCAGGGTAGGACTCGCGCGCGGGGAGCTGTTTTTT. Encoded protein: CASRVGLARGELFF.

The V call is TRBV5-4, the J call TRBJ1-6, with TRBD1 as a possible D gene (6 bases). The germline V gene has CDR1 SGHNT and CDR2 YYREEE (reference sequence). The CDR3 is made up of 14 amino acids. V was cut by 4 bases and J by 7 bases, with 12 bases left in between. CDR3 amino acids: CASSLDSSNSPLHF. The CDR3 DNA reads as TGTGCCAGCAGCCTGGACAGTTCCAATTCACCCCTCCACTTT.

The chain combines TRBV6-5 with TRBJ2-7; 11 bases agree with TRBD2. Trimming cost V 5 bases and J 1 base; bases outside gene matches: 4. This CDR3 region has 15 residues. CDR1 MNHEY and CDR2 SVGAGI come from the germline V gene. The chain's CDR3 is CASSPRLAGSYEQYF. The CDR3 nucleotides are TGTGCCAGCAGTCCCCGACTAGCGGGATCCTACGAGCAGTACTTC.